These 17 T cell receptor beta chains share one sample of origin, sequenced in a study of early T cells in non-severe SARS-CoV-2 infection. Each CDR3 protein gets one entry after TCRdb re-called the 5' RACE reads with MiXCR. The sample records tens of thousands of distinct CDR3 sequences, more than 4.5% being singletons. Source material: whole blood. These receptors were collected from an adult who was a healthcare worker with PCR-confirmed SARS-CoV-2 infection or an uninfected control (not recorded which).

This clonotype occurred many times. For the CDR3, the DNA is TGCAGTGCTACGGACCGCAGGGTGAACACTGAAGCTTTCTTT. Protein product: CSATDRRVNTEAFF. The chain carries TRBV20-1 and TRBJ1-1, with a weak D call TRBD1 (5 bases). Germline V gene lookup returns CDR1 DFQATT and CDR2 SNEGSKA (reference sequence). V lost 4 bases and J 0 bases, leaving 12 bases between the germline ends. This CDR3 comprises 14 residues.

Comment on this clonotype: A much more abundant neighbour one base away suggests this may be a read error. This CDR3 is CASGQETSSYNEQFF. CDR3 sequence (DNA): TGTGCCAGCGGCCAAGAAACTAGCTCCTACAATGAGCAGTTCTTC. V and J are TRBV4-2 and TRBJ2-1; maybe TRBD2 (5 bases). This CDR3 is built from 15 residues. Germline CDR1 LGHNA, CDR2 YNFKEQ.

This clonotype has a handful of counts. The rearrangement joins TRBV7-3 to TRBJ2-2; 9 positions match TRBD1. J lost 6 bases, V lost 5 bases, and 10 bases had no gene match. The CDR3 contains 16 residues. From germline, CDR1 is SGHTA and CDR2 FQGTGA. The chain's CDR3 is CASSLMPDRGPGELFF. The CDR3 DNA reads TGTGCCAGCAGCCTAATGCCGGACAGGGGTCCCGGGGAGCTGTTTTTT. Full variable domain (outside the CDR3, taken from reference TRBV7-3 and TRBJ2-2): GAGVSQTPSNKVTEKGKYVELRCDPISGHTALYWYRQSLGQGPEFLIYFQGTGAADDSGLPNDRFFAVRPEGSVSTLKIQRTERGDSAVYLCASSLMPDRGPGELFFGEGSRLTVL.

This clonotype showed up many times. The gene calls are TRBV20-1 and TRBJ2-1; TRBD2 agrees at 9 bases. The CDR3 is 16 residues long. V shed 5 bases and J 10 bases; nucleotides not matched to a gene: 18. Germline V gives CDR1 DFQATT, CDR2 SNEGSKA (reference sequence). CDR3 coding DNA: TGCAGTGCTCAGGCGGGAGCGGGGGGTTACAGGGAGGAGCAGTTCTTC. Protein sequence: CSAQAGAGGYREEQFF.

V is TRBV12-3 or TRBV12-4 and J is TRBJ1-4; the D is unclear. Trimming removed 6 bases at V and 6 bases at J, with 11 bases between. The CDR3 length is 13 residues. CDR3 sequence: CASSPPTDEKLFF. CDR3 sequence (DNA): TGTGCCAGCAGCCCCCCTACGGATGAAAAACTGTTTTTT.

This clonotype was detected ten times or more. This rearrangement joins TRBV9 to TRBJ2-1; D call uncertain. The V gene lost 3 bases and the J gene lost 0 bases, with 10 bases spanning the gap. The germline V gene has CDR1 SGDLS and CDR2 YYNGEE. There are 15 residues in the CDR3. The CDR3 loop reads CASSAESISYNEQFF. CDR3 DNA: TGTGCCAGCAGCGCTGAGAGTATCTCCTACAATGAGCAGTTCTTC. Full variable domain (outside the CDR3, taken from reference TRBV9 and TRBJ2-1): DSGVTQTPKHLITATGQRVTLRCSPRSGDLSVYWYQQSLDQGLQFLIQYYNGEERAKGNILERFSAQQFPDLHSELNLSSLELGDSALYFCASSAESISYNEQFFGPGTRLTVL.

The chain carries TRBV20-1 and TRBJ2-2, with 7 bases that match TRBD1. With 6 bases clipped from V and 0 bases from J, the junction kept 13 bases outside the gene matches. The CDR3 is 17 amino acids. Germline values: CDR1 DFQATT, CDR2 SNEGSKA (reference sequence). Here the CDR3 reads CSAPFPGQLTNTGELFF. DNA for the CDR3: TGCAGTGCCCCTTTTCCGGGACAGCTAACGAACACCGGGGAGCTGTTTTTT.

The table lists this clonotype with many counts. V usage is TRBV29-1 and J usage is TRBJ2-7; D remains unclear. CDR3 size: 13 residues. The germline gives CDR1 SQVTM, CDR2 ANQGSEA. V lost 5 bases and J lost 0, with 11 bases in between. This chain's CDR3 is CSVQTVSSYEQYF. CDR3 nucleotide sequence: TGCAGCGTTCAGACGGTAAGCTCCTACGAGCAGTACTTC.

This clonotype has a count of ten or more. This sequence joins TRBV6-1 and TRBJ1-2, with 7 bases that match TRBD1. The germline V gene encodes CDR1 MNHNS and CDR2 SASEGT. Losses at the gene ends were 2 bases for V and 7 bases for J; bases not matched to a gene: 10. This CDR3 has 15 residues. The CDR3 coding sequence is TGTGCCAGCAGTGAAATCAGGGGGAGACAATTTGGCTACACCTTC. The encoded protein is CASSEIRGRQFGYTF.

This clonotype has ten or more counts. Written as DNA, the CDR3 is TGTGCCAGCTCACCTTCTAGCGGGGGGACTCAGGAGCAGTACTTC. This codes for CASSPSSGGTQEQYF. The chain uses TRBV18 and TRBJ2-7; 11 bases match TRBD2. V trimming: 3 bases; J trimming: 7 bases; junction bases outside the gene matches: 8. CDR1 is KGHSH and CDR2 is LQKENI in the germline V gene. The CDR3 runs 15 residues.

This clonotype was found many times. The chain recombines TRBV20-1 with TRBJ2-2; 12 bases line up with TRBD2. The CDR3 contains 16 residues. In germline, CDR1 is DFQATT, CDR2 SNEGSKA (reference sequence). J was trimmed by 2 bases and V by 3 bases; bases with no gene match: 4. The CDR3 DNA follows: TGCAGTGCTAGTACTAGCGGGGGGATTAACACCGGGGAGCTGTTTTTT. Its translation is CSASTSGGINTGELFF.

This clonotype came up many times. J is TRBJ2-7 and V is TRBV12-3 or TRBV12-4, with D perhaps TRBD1 (6 bases). This CDR3 region has 12 residues. Trimming left V 6 bases short and J 7 bases short, with 13 bases between. CDR3 loop: CASSSGAGEQYF. As DNA, the CDR3 is TGTGCCAGCAGCTCAGGGGCTGGAGAGCAGTACTTC.

The J gene is TRBJ1-2, the V gene TRBV15; 8 bases line up with TRBD1. This CDR3 is built from 15 residues. J lost 4 bases, V lost 1 base, and 5 bases had no gene match. The germline V gene has CDR1 LNHNV and CDR2 YYDKDF (reference sequence). Here the CDR3 DNA reads TGTGCCACCAGCAGAGGGACAGGGATTGTCTATGGCTACACCTTC. Translated: CATSRGTGIVYGYTF.

This clonotype occurred many times. The J gene is TRBJ1-5, the V gene TRBV27; 7 nucleotides align to TRBD1. Losses at the gene ends were 6 bases for V and 4 bases for J; bases not matched to a gene: 15. CDR1 is MNHEY and CDR2 is SMNVEV in the germline V gene (reference sequence). This CDR3 has 17 amino acids. CDR3 sequence (DNA): TGTGCCAGCAGACCATTCCCCATTGACAGGGAAAATCAGCCCCAGCATTTT. As protein: CASRPFPIDRENQPQHF.

This clonotype turned up a few times. The gene calls are TRBV20-1 and TRBJ2-7; 11 bases map to TRBD1. The V gene's germline CDR1 is DFQATT and CDR2 SNEGSKA (reference sequence). The CDR3 length is 14 residues. The V gene end was trimmed by 3 bases and the J gene end by 4 bases; junction bases not matched to a gene: 5. The CDR3 loop reads CSARPGQGVYEQYF. The CDR3 DNA follows: TGCAGTGCTAGGCCGGGACAGGGGGTATACGAGCAGTACTTC.

This clonotype was counted ten times or more. The J gene is TRBJ1-6, the V gene TRBV5-1; D is possibly TRBD1 (5 bases). Germline V CDR1 and CDR2: SGHRS, YFSETQ. V was clipped by 4 bases and J by 9 bases, with 8 bases between them. The length of the CDR3 is 12 residues. For the CDR3, the DNA is TGCGCCAGCAGCGAGGGACCTTCACCCCTCCACTTT. This gives the protein CASSEGPSPLHF. The whole variable domain, remainder taken from reference TRBV5-1 and TRBJ1-6, is KAGVTQTPRYLIKTRGQQVTLSCSPISGHRSVSWYQQTPGQGLQFLFEYFSETQRNKGNFPGRFSGRQFSNSRSEMNVSTLELGDSALYLCASSEGPSPLHFGNGTRLTVT.

CDR3 protein: CASSRTSGGAQETQYF. The CDR3 nucleotides are TGTGCCAGCAGTCGGACTAGCGGGGGGGCCCAAGAGACCCAGTACTTC. The chain employs TRBV6-5 and TRBJ2-5; TRBD2 agrees at 15 bases. In germline, CDR1 is MNHEY, CDR2 SVGAGI. The trim removed 5 bases at V and 1 base at J, leaving 2 bases unmatched. The CDR3 covers 16 residues.